These T cell receptor beta chains were read from a single sample in a study of human T cells and chemical hapten exposure. MiXCR, applied by TCRdb to the 5' RACE reads, yields one record per CDR3 protein. The data show 110,000 or so distinct CDR3 sequences, around 20% seen once. These receptors were obtained from a human donor in good health. Both conserved end residues are part of each CDR3. The D gene is left open where the match is weak. Size values are once, few and many counts, or a class for expanded clones, and some rows have none.

TRBJ1-2,TRBV2,many,TRBD1,14,TGTGCCAGCAGCGAGGACAGGGTCGACTATGGCTACACCTTC,CASSEDRVDYGYTF
TRBJ2-1,TRBV3-1,many,TRBD2,16,TGTGCCAGCAGCCAAGATCTGGGAGCGGGAGCATATGAGCAGTTCTTC,CASSQDLGAGAYEQFF
TRBJ2-7,TRBV5-1,many,-,13,TGCGCCAGCAGCTTAGGACCGCCTGGCGAGCAGTACTTC,CASSLGPPGEQYF
TRBJ1-3,TRBV2,-,-,15,TGTGCCAGCAGTGGCCGTACCGCGTCTGGAAACACCATATATTTT,CASSGRTASGNTIYF
TRBJ1-5,TRBV12-3/TRBV12-4,-,TRBD1,19,TGTGCCAGCAGCCCGCGCGGCAGGGGGGGTTTGGGTAGCAATCAGCCCCAGCATTTT,CASSPRGRGGLGSNQPQHF
TRBJ2-5,TRBV28,-,TRBD2,15,TGTGCCAGCAGCCCGACTAGCGGACGCCAAGAGACCCAGTACTTC,CASSPTSGRQETQYF
TRBJ2-3,TRBV5-1,-,-,13,TGCGCCAGCAGCTCAGGTCCCACAGATACGCAGTATTTT,CASSSGPTDTQYF
TRBJ1-1,TRBV20-1,many,-,13,TGCAGTGCCCGGCCGGGGCTTGGGACTGAAGCTTTCTTT,CSARPGLGTEAFF
TRBJ2-7,TRBV4-1,few,TRBD1,15,TGCGCCAGCAGCCTCACCGGGACAGGGTCCCACGAGCAGTACTTC,CASSLTGTGSHEQYF
TRBJ2-3,TRBV29-1,few,-,12,TGCAGCGCAGGAGATTTGACAGATACGCAGTATTTT,CSAGDLTDTQYF
TRBJ2-5,TRBV15,few,-,14,TGTGCCACCAGCAGAGATCGAAAGCAAGAGACCCAGTACTTC,CATSRDRKQETQYF
TRBJ2-1,TRBV7-9,-,-,18,TGTGCCAGCAGCTCTAGCGGACCGGACAGGGTAACAAGCCGGGCGCAGTTCTTC,CASSSSGPDRVTSRAQFF